The 16 T cell receptor beta chains below were found in one sample sequenced in a study of Graves' ophthalmopathy and Graves' hyperthyroidism. Scientists amplified the TCR beta CDR3 regions from RNA transcripts. Second-round multiplex PCR came after a first-round RT-PCR that employed HTBI primers. TCRdb itself ran the multiplex PCR reads through MiXCR, one entry per CDR3 protein. The sample shows roughly 400,000 distinct CDR3 sequences, roughly 15% of them seen only once. Input material: peripheral blood. The source of these receptors is an adult woman with stable Graves' hyperthyroidism.

This clonotype occurred many times. This chain connects TRBV28 to TRBJ2-7; no definite D call. CDR3 size: 15 residues. CDR1 is MDHEN, CDR2 SYDVKM, per germline. Trimming shortened V by 3 bases and J by 2 bases, and 14 bases separated the two germline ends. The CDR3 region is CASSLFPPETYEQYF. The CDR3 bases are TGTGCCAGCAGTTTGTTTCCTCCCGAGACCTACGAGCAGTACTTC.

This clonotype turned up a few times. This chain joins TRBV4-1 and TRBJ2-7; tentatively, D is TRBD2 (6 bases). Trimming removed 3 bases from V and 9 bases from J, with 18 bases in between. Germline V CDR1 and CDR2: MGHRA, YSYEKL. This CDR3 contains 14 residues. The CDR3: CASSHPGLAGGQYF. In DNA form, the CDR3 reads TGCGCCAGCAGCCACCCCGGACTTGCCGGGGGGCAGTACTTC.

The chain employs TRBV12-3 or TRBV12-4 and TRBJ2-7; D unresolved. The CDR3 runs 14 residues. Trimming stripped 4 bases from V and 7 bases from J, with 17 bases between. CDR3 DNA: TGTGCCAGCAGTTACCCCCTTAGATCTTTGGAGCAGTACTTC. This codes for CASSYPLRSLEQYF.

Ten or more counts support this clonotype. The rearrangement joins TRBV11-2 to TRBJ1-1; D perhaps matches TRBD1 (5 bases). V was shortened by 5 bases and J by 4 bases, with 17 bases between the two germline ends. The CDR3 consists of 15 residues. Germline loops: CDR1 SGHAT, CDR2 FQNNGV. CDR3: CASSPFTAGTTEAFF. CDR3 DNA: TGTGCCAGCAGCCCTTTTACAGCAGGGACCACTGAAGCTTTCTTT.

As concerns this clonotype: The junction shows a germline mismatch at one end, possibly a read error. The chain employs TRBV28 and TRBJ2-7; D not resolved. Per germline, CDR1 MDHEN and CDR2 SYDVKM. The CDR3 totals 17 residues. CDR3 loop: CASSFPAIGVRSYDQYF. The CDR3, as DNA: TGTGCCAGCAGTTTCCCCGCCATTGGGGTCAGATCCTACGATCAGTACTTC.

This clonotype was observed at least ten times. The rearrangement joins TRBV18 to TRBJ2-5; D not certain. The CDR3 is 13 amino acids. V lost 2 bases and J lost 1, with 5 bases in between. The germline CDR1 and CDR2 sequences are KGHSH and LQKENI. The CDR3 protein is CASSPIVQETQYF. CDR3 bases: TGTGCCAGCTCACCAATTGTCCAAGAGACCCAGTACTTC.

This clonotype came up many times. The gene calls are TRBV2 and TRBJ1-1; TRBD1 is a possible D gene (6 bases). CDR3 size: 14 residues. The germline CDR1 and CDR2 sequences are SNHLY and FYNNEI. V lost 5 bases to trimming and J lost 4 bases, with 14 bases between them. CDR3 amino acids: CASSKQGGGTEAFF. In DNA, the CDR3 is TGTGCCAGCAGTAAACAGGGAGGGGGCACTGAAGCTTTCTTT.

For this clonotype: The CDR3 does not end in the conserved phenylalanine or tryptophan, so this is likely a read error. This rearrangement joins TRBV12-3 or TRBV12-4 to TRBJ1-1, with no clear D. The CDR3 consists of 12 residues. The CDR3 is CASSLVRGSAFY. DNA of the CDR3: TGTGCCAGTAGTTTAGTCCGCGGTTCAGCTTTCTAT.

The sample holds many counts of this clonotype. The V and J genes are TRBV7-2 and TRBJ1-3, with D unclear. V was cut by 3 bases and J by 4 bases, with 7 bases left in between. Per germline, CDR1 SGHTA and CDR2 FQGNSA. This CDR3 comprises 13 residues. The CDR3 loop is CASSLMRGNTIYF. In DNA form, the CDR3 reads TGTGCCAGCAGCTTGATGAGGGGAAACACCATATATTTT. Based on the CDR3 plus reference TRBV7-2 and TRBJ1-3, the full variable domain is GAGVSQSPSNKVTEKGKDVELRCDPISGHTALYWYRQSLGQGLEFLIYFQGNSAPDKSGLPSDRFSAERTGGSVSTLTIQRTQQEDSAVYLCASSLMRGNTIYFGEGSWLTVV.

This clonotype was seen repeatedly, ten times or more. The chain couples TRBV4-2 to TRBJ2-5; 7 positions agree with TRBD2. CDR1 and CDR2 from the germline V gene are LGHNA and YNFKEQ. V lost 1 base to trimming and J lost 5 bases; unmatched junction nucleotides: 7. This CDR3 is 15 amino acids long. Here the CDR3 reads CASSQGSGRWETQYF. For the CDR3, the DNA is TGTGCCAGCAGCCAAGGTAGCGGGCGATGGGAGACCCAGTACTTC.

V and J are TRBV6-1 and TRBJ1-1; the D gene is possibly TRBD1 (6 bases). This CDR3 has 13 residues. From germline, CDR1 is MNHNS and CDR2 SASEGT. The V end lost 9 bases, the J end lost 5 bases, and 16 bases lay between the germline ends. The CDR3 sequence is CASGGAANTEAFF. The CDR3 nucleotides are TGTGCCAGTGGGGGGGCGGCGAATACTGAAGCTTTCTTT.

The chain couples TRBV29-1 to TRBJ1-1, with 12 bases that match TRBD1. V was pared by 0 bases and J by 7 bases, with 3 bases of the junction left unmatched. In germline, CDR1 is SQVTM, CDR2 ANQGSEA. This CDR3 region has 14 residues. The CDR3 DNA reads as TGCAGCGTTGAAGAGGGACAGGGGGCTATTGAAGCTTTCTTT. Protein sequence: CSVEEGQGAIEAFF.

This clonotype was detected only a few times. The rearrangement links TRBV3-1 to TRBJ2-7; 7 positions agree with TRBD2. The length of the CDR3 is 15 residues. V was clipped by 2 bases and J by 3 bases; unmatched bases: 7. Germline V gene sequence: CDR1 LGHDT, CDR2 YNNKEL (reference sequence). The CDR3 DNA follows: TGTGCCAGCAGCCAACCGCTAGCGGCTGGCTACGAGCAGTACTTC. Translation gives CASSQPLAAGYEQYF.

Many counts were recorded for this clonotype. V and J are TRBV6-1 and TRBJ2-7; the D gene is possibly TRBD1 (6 bases). CDR3 size: 14 residues. Trimming stripped 5 bases from V and 3 bases from J, with 14 bases between. CDR1 MNHNS and CDR2 SASEGT come from the germline V gene. The CDR3: CASSKNRESYEQYF. In DNA form, the CDR3 reads TGTGCCAGCAGTAAGAACAGGGAGAGCTACGAGCAGTACTTC.

The chain uses TRBV6-2 or TRBV6-3 and TRBJ2-3, with D uncertain. Trimming left V 6 bases short and J 2 bases short, with 21 bases between. Germline CDR1 is MNHEY and CDR2 is SVGEGT. The CDR3 contains 17 residues. The CDR3 sequence is CASSPELPAQDTDTQYF. The CDR3 region has the DNA TGTGCCAGCAGCCCGGAACTACCGGCCCAAGACACAGATACGCAGTATTTT.

The table lists this clonotype with many counts. Germline is not matched at one junction end, which may reflect a read error. The gene calls are TRBV12-3 or TRBV12-4 and TRBJ2-4, with 10 bases matching TRBD1. The CDR3 has 15 residues. The CDR3 reads CASSSRQGAADIKYF. The CDR3, as DNA: TGTGCCAGCAGTTCAAGACAGGGGGCGGCGGACATTAAGTACTTC.